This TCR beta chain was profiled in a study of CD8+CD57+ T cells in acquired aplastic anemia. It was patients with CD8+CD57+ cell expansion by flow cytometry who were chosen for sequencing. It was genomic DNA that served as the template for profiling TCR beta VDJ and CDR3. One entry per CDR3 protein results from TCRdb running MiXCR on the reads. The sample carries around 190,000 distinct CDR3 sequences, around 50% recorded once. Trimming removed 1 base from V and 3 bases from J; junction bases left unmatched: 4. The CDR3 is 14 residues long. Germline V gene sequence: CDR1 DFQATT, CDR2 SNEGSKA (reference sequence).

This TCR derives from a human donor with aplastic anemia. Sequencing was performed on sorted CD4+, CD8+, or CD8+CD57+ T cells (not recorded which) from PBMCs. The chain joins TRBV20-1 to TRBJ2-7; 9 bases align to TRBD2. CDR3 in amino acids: CSARGSRGGYEQYF. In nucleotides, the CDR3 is TGCAGTGCTAGAGGATCGCGGGGGGGCTACGAGCAGTACTTC.